One and the same sample provided the 12 T cell receptor beta chains below, sequenced in a study of T cells in Graves' hyperthyroidism and ophthalmopathy. Amplification of TCR beta CDR3 regions used RNA as the template. TCR CDR3 underwent first-round RT-PCR with the HTBI primer set. TCRdb re-analysed the multiplex PCR reads in MiXCR, keeping a single row per CDR3 protein. The table has 300,000 to 350,000 distinct CDR3 sequences, approximately 13% seen once; the top ten hold 20% to 25%. Sample: blood. Receptor source: a woman in her 30s with Graves' hyperthyroidism.

This clonotype was picked up many times. V gene TRBV28 combines with J gene TRBJ2-3; TRBD2 might be the D (6 bases). This CDR3 is 16 amino acids long. CDR1 is MDHEN, CDR2 SYDVKM, per germline. Trimming left V 11 bases short and J 6 bases short, with 27 bases between. The CDR3: CAARRPGTLKRDTQYF. DNA for the CDR3: TGTGCCGCAAGGAGACCGGGGACTCTCAAAAGGGATACGCAGTATTTT.

In its sample, this clonotype was seen many times. The rearrangement uses TRBV6-1 and TRBJ2-1; D is unresolved. CDR3 size: 16 residues. Germline V lookup: CDR1 MNHNS, CDR2 SASEGT. The germline V and J ends were trimmed by 0 bases and 0 bases, with 9 bases remaining between them. The CDR3 DNA follows: TGTGCCAGCAGTGAAGCGCTTGTGGGCTCCTACAATGAGCAGTTCTTC. Protein: CASSEALVGSYNEQFF.

This clonotype appeared a few times. The rearrangement uses TRBV7-9 and TRBJ2-1; 11 bases are a match to TRBD2. CDR3 length: 18 amino acids. CDR1 is SEHNR, CDR2 FQNEAQ, per germline (reference sequence). The V segment lost 5 bases and the J segment 5 bases; nucleotides outside the gene matches: 14. The CDR3 loop reads CASSLQWATSGIDNEQFF. The DNA for the CDR3 is TGTGCCAGCAGCCTCCAATGGGCGACTAGCGGGATAGACAATGAGCAGTTCTTC.

In this sample, this clonotype turned up a few times. The V gene is TRBV19, the J gene TRBJ1-2, with 9 bases that match TRBD1. The germline V gene has CDR1 LNHDA and CDR2 SQIVND (reference sequence). V was pared by 8 bases and J by 4 bases, with 8 bases of the junction left unmatched. The CDR3 has 14 residues. The CDR3 here is CASESGTGIYGYTF. The CDR3 coding sequence is TGTGCCAGTGAATCCGGGACAGGGATCTATGGCTACACCTTC. Full variable domain (outside the CDR3, taken from reference TRBV19 and TRBJ1-2): DGGITQSPKYLFRKEGQNVTLSCEQNLNHDAMYWYRQDPGQGLRLIYYSQIVNDFQKGDIAEGYSVSREKKESFPLTVTSAQKNPTAFYLCASESGTGIYGYTFGSGTRLTVV.

The CDR3 sequence is CASSELGGNEQFF. The CDR3 DNA reads TGTGCCAGTAGCGAACTCGGGGGGAATGAGCAGTTCTTC. The chain joins TRBV19 to TRBJ2-1, with 7 bases fitting TRBD2. With V trimmed by 6 bases and J by 7 bases, 6 bases remained unmatched. Germline assignment: CDR1 LNHDA and CDR2 SQIVND (reference sequence). The CDR3 covers 13 residues.

The chain joins TRBV29-1 to TRBJ2-1, with D perhaps matching TRBD1 or TRBD2 (5 bases each). V was pared by 4 bases and J by 7 bases, with 23 bases between. Looked up from germline, CDR1 is SQVTM and CDR2 is ANQGSEA. The CDR3 extends over 16 amino acids. This chain's CDR3 is CSVGRTPGAGKNEQFF. The CDR3 DNA sequence: TGCAGCGTTGGGCGGACCCCCGGGGCAGGGAAGAATGAGCAGTTCTTC.

This clonotype was recorded at least ten times. The gene calls are TRBV7-9 and TRBJ1-1; tentative D call: TRBD1 (5 bases). The CDR3 is 15 residues long. Deletions cut 5 bases from V and 0 bases from J, with 13 bases between. The V gene's germline CDR1 is SEHNR and CDR2 FQNEAQ (reference sequence). CDR3 loop: CASSQAGRMNTEAFF. For the CDR3, the DNA is TGTGCCAGCAGCCAGGCGGGACGGATGAACACTGAAGCTTTCTTT.

On this clonotype itself: This may come from a read error, since a much larger clone is one base off. The chain joins TRBV28 to TRBJ2-2, with D tentatively TRBD2 (5 bases). Germline assignment: CDR1 MDHEN and CDR2 SYDVKM. V lost 6 bases to trimming and J lost 1 base, with 6 bases between them. This CDR3 contains 13 residues. CDR3: CASRDLNTGELFF. The CDR3 DNA reads as TGTGCCAGCAGGGACTTGAACACCGGGGAGCTGTTTTTT.

The sample holds many counts of this clonotype. This chain uses TRBV28 with TRBJ2-7; 12 positions agree with TRBD1. Germline loops: CDR1 MDHEN, CDR2 SYDVKM. Trimming took 3 bases from V and 7 from J; bases not matched to a gene: 7. The CDR3 totals 15 residues. The CDR3 loop reads CASSFVGQGAREQYF. The CDR3 nucleotides are TGTGCCAGCAGTTTCGTGGGACAGGGGGCGCGAGAGCAGTACTTC.

This clonotype has a count of ten or more. The chain joins TRBV28 to TRBJ2-7; D unresolved. Germline CDR1 MDHEN, CDR2 SYDVKM. The germline V and J ends were trimmed by 4 bases and 0 bases, with 10 bases remaining between them. The CDR3 is 14 amino acids. CDR3 protein: CASSSVRSSYEQYF. CDR3 nucleotides: TGTGCCAGCAGTTCGGTCAGGAGCTCCTACGAGCAGTACTTC. The complete variable domain, with remaining parts taken from reference TRBV28 and TRBJ2-7, reads DVKVTQSSRYLVKRTGEKVFLECVQDMDHENMFWYRQDPGLGLRLIYFSYDVKMKEKGDIPEGYSVSREKKERFSLILESASTNQTSMYLCASSSVRSSYEQYFGPGTRLTVT.

This clonotype was recorded at least ten times. The chain carries TRBV28 and TRBJ1-2; D uncertain. This CDR3 spans 10 amino acids. V dropped 4 bases and J dropped 8 bases, with 5 bases sitting between them. Germline V CDR1 and CDR2: MDHEN, SYDVKM. In nucleotides, the CDR3 is TGTGCCAGCAGTTCGCAGGGCTACACCTTC. Residues: CASSSQGYTF.

This rearrangement joins TRBV19 to TRBJ2-2, with TRBD1 matching 7 bases. Germline lookup yields CDR1 LNHDA and CDR2 SQIVND (reference sequence). Trimming at V came to 4 bases and at J to 5 bases, leaving 10 bases not matched to a gene. The CDR3 length is 16 residues. The CDR3 loop is CASSKRQGRWTGELFF. CDR3 bases: TGTGCCAGTAGTAAAAGACAGGGAAGGTGGACCGGGGAGCTGTTTTTT.